This TCR beta chain comes out of a study of blood T cells in healthy people across ages. Germline CDR1 and CDR2: LGHNA and YSLEER. The CDR3 is 14 residues long. Trimming removed 0 bases from V and 8 bases from J, with 12 bases in between. A J-beta primer mix and a sample-barcoded 5' primer were used in a second PCR of about 7 to 12 cycles. One entry per CDR3 protein results from TCRdb running MiXCR on the 5' RACE reads. The sample has 650,000 to 900,000 distinct CDR3 sequences, 62% seen once. Extraction yielded at least 5 micrograms of total RNA per sample. The TCR comes from a man younger than 40 in good health. Sequenced material: blood. V usage is TRBV4-3 and J usage is TRBJ2-3; D may be TRBD1 or TRBD2 (6 bases each). In nucleotides, the CDR3 is TGCGCCAGCAGCCAAGATCTCGAGGGGGGTACGCAGTATTTT. It specifies CASSQDLEGGTQYF.